This T cell receptor beta chain was identified during a study of shared clonotypes between healthy human individuals. Overall study: Three CD4 naive, three CD4 memory, two CD8 naive and one CD8 memory plate were used per donor. The study's findings and limits: The study sampled only blood, and tissue repertoires likely differ. A generally larger estimated richness was seen in naive subsets than in memory subsets.

Here immunoSEQ multiplex PCR was the method, and the copy in TCRdb shows in-frame clones only, minus some. The table records about 2 million clones, approximately 94% of them present only once. Naive CD8 cells lacked CD45RO and underwent positive selection for CCR7, leaving out terminally differentiated effector memory CD45RA+ cells. Note on this clone: What it binds is unknown.

Sample: naive CD8+ T cells sorted from blood. The TCR comes from a man younger than 35 in good health.

CDR3 residues: CASGGLHQETQYF. The CDR3 DNA sequence: TGTGCCAGCGGGGGACTTCACCAAGAGACCCAGTACTTC. V gene TRBV27 combines with J gene TRBJ2-5, with D possibly being TRBD2 (6 bases). From germline, CDR1 is MNHEY and CDR2 SMNVEV (reference sequence). This CDR3 comprises 13 residues. V gave up 8 bases and J gave up 0 bases, with 10 bases separating them.